Sequencing of this T cell receptor (beta chain) was carried out in a study of cytomegalovirus exposure and HLA in healthy donors. Whole-study findings and limits: In a later analysis, HLA-associated TCR beta chains were more clonally expanded than equally common others. A later examination showed that TCR association rates differed by HLA locus, with DRB1 most and HLA-C fewest.

About this clone: Its antigen is undetermined.

Germline V gene sequence: CDR1 LNHNV, CDR2 YYDKDF (reference sequence). The V gene lost 1 base and the J gene lost 5 bases, with 8 bases spanning the gap. This CDR3 has 13 amino acids. 13 Jbeta primers and 60 Vbeta primers were used for the PCR. Authors' methods: Among the unique TCR beta chains that a later analysis counted, about 79 million in all, 10 million to 13 million were shared. Measured with immunoSEQ multiplex PCR; TCRdb has only the in-frame clones, and not every one. V, J and clone size are taken as reported in that table, and D and trimming were inferred from the DNA itself. The sample contains 100,000 to 150,000 clones, around 78% of which appear only once. Sampled while nominally healthy, donors likely had unrecorded immune exposures.

The clonotype originates from a woman younger than 35 in good health and CMV-seronegative. Source material: PBMCs. The gene calls are TRBV15 and TRBJ2-5; D gene uncertain. The DNA of the CDR3 is TGTGCCACCAGCAGAGTGCTGCGGGAGACCCAGTACTTC. It is translated as CATSRVLRETQYF.